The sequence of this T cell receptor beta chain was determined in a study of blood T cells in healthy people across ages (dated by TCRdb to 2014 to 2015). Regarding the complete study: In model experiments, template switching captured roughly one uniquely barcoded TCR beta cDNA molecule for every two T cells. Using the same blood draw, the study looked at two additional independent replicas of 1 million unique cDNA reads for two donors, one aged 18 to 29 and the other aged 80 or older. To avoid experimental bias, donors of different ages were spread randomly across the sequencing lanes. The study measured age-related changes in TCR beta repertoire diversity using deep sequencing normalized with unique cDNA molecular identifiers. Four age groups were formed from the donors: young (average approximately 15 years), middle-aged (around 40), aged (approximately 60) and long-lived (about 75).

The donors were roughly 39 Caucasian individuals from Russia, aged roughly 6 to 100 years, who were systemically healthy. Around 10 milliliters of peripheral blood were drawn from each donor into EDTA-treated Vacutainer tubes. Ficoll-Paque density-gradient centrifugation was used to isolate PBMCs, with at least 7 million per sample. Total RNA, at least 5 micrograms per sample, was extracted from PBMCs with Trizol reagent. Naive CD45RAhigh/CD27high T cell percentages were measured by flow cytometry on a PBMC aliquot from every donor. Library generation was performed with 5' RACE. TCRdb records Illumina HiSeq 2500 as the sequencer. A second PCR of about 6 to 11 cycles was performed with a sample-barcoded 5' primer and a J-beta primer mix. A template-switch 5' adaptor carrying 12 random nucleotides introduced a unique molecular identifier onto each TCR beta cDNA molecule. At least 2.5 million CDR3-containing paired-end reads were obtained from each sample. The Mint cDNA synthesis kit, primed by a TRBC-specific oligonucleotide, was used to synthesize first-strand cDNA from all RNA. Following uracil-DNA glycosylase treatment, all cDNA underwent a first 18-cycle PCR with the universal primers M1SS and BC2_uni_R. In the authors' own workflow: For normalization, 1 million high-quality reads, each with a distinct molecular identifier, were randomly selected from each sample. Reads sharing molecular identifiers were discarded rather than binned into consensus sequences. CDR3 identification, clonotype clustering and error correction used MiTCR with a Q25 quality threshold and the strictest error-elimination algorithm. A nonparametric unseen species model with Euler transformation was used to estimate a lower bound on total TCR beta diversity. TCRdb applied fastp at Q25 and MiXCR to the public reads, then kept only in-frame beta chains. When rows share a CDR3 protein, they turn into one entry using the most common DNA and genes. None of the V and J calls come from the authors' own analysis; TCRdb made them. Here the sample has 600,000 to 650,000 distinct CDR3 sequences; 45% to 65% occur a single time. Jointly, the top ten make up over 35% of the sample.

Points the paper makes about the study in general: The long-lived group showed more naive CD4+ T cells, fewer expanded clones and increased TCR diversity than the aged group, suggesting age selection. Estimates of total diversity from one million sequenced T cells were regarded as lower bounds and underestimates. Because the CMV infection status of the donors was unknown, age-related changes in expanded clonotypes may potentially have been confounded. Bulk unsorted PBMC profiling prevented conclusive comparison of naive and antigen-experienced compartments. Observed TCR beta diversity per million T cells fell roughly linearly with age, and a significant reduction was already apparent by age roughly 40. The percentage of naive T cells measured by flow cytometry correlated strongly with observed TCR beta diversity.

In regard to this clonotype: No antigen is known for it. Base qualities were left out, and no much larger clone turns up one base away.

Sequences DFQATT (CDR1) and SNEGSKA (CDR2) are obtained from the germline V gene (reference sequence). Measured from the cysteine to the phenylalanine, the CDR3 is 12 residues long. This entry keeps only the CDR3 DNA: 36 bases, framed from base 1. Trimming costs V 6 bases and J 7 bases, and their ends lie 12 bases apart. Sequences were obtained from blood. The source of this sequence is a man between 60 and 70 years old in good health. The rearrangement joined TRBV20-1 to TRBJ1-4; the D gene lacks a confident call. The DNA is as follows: TGCAGTGCGGACGTGAGGGTTGAAAAACTGTTTTTT. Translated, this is CSADVRVEKLFF.